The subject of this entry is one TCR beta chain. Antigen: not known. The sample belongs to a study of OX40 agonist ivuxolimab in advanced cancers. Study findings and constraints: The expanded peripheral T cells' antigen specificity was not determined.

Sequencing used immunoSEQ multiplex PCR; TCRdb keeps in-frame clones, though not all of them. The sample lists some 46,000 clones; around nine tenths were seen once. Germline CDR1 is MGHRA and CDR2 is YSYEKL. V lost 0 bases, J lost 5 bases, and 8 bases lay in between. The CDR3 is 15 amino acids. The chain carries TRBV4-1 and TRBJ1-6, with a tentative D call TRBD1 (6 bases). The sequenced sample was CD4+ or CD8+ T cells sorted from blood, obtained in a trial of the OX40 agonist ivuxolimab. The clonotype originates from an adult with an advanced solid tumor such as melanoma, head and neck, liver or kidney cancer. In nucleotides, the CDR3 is TGCGCCAGCAGCCAAGAAGGGGGGGATAATTCACCCCTCCACTTT. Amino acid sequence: CASSQEGGDNSPLHF.